The T cell receptor beta chain described here comes from a study of OX40 agonist ivuxolimab in advanced cancers. Broader study findings: No determination was made of the antigen specificity of the expanded peripheral T cells.

Concerning this clone itself: Its specificity is not known.

This CDR3 has 13 residues. Trimming stripped 6 bases from V and 2 bases from J, with 11 bases between. CDR1 MNHNS and CDR2 SASEGT come from the germline V gene. Blood got drawn at baseline, again on cycle 4 day 1, and then on cycle 7 day 1. Clones were sequenced by immunoSEQ multiplex PCR, and TCRdb holds only the in-frame ones, with some missing. The table includes 35,000 to 55,000 clones, around nine tenths detected once. The starting material was CD4+ or CD8+ T cells sorted from blood, obtained in a trial of the OX40 agonist ivuxolimab. The V and J genes are TRBV6-1 and TRBJ2-7; the D is unclear. The source is an adult with an advanced solid tumor such as melanoma, head and neck, liver or kidney cancer. CDR3 DNA sequence: TGTGCCAGCAGCCATACGCGAGCCTACGAGCAGTACTTC. It is translated as CASSHTRAYEQYF.